These 28 T cell receptor beta chains came from one sample sequenced in a study of control samples from healthy donors and cancer patients. Clones were read by immunoSEQ multiplex PCR, and TCRdb kept only the in-frame ones, dropping some. The sample holds roughly 130,000 clones; 80% to 90% are singletons and the top ten take roughly 8.7%. Sequencing was performed on blood. These receptors came from a woman aged 25-40 years in good health.

The chain carries TRBV5-5 and TRBJ2-1; the match to TRBD2 covers 7 bases. With 4 bases clipped from V and 0 bases from J, the junction kept 10 bases outside the gene matches. The CDR3 length is 17 residues. CDR1 and CDR2 (germline): SGHKS, YYEKEE (reference sequence). The CDR3 nucleotides read TGTGCCAGCAGCCCCGTGGGAGCGGGAATCTCCTACAATGAGCAGTTCTTC. This codes for CASSPVGAGISYNEQFF.

Here the CDR3 reads CAWTGTRTGFSYNSPLHF. CDR3 DNA sequence: TGTGCCTGGACCGGGACGCGGACAGGGTTCTCCTATAATTCACCCCTCCACTTT. The gene calls are TRBV30 and TRBJ1-6, with 8 bases lining up with TRBD1. Trimming cost V 4 bases and J 0 bases; bases outside gene matches: 11. The CDR3 runs 18 residues. CDR1 and CDR2 (germline): GTSNPN, SVGIG (reference sequence).

The chain combines TRBV24-1 with TRBJ2-1; 12 bases map to TRBD2. The junction had 10 bases not matched to a gene; V was cut back by 5 bases and J by 6 bases. The germline CDR1 and CDR2 sequences are KGHDR and SFDVKD. The CDR3 sequence is 17 residues long. CDR3 protein: CATSASGRAEIPNEQFF. The CDR3 nucleotides are TGTGCCACCAGTGCTAGCGGGAGGGCCGAAATCCCCAATGAGCAGTTCTTC.

The chain uses TRBV25-1 and TRBJ2-7; D is possibly TRBD1 or TRBD2 (6 bases each). The CDR3 extends over 15 amino acids. In germline, CDR1 is MGHDK, CDR2 SYGVNS. With 9 bases removed from V and 6 bases from J, the gap between germline ends came to 24 bases. The CDR3 is CASENSWGASSEQYF. CDR3 bases: TGTGCCAGTGAGAATAGTTGGGGGGCGAGTAGCGAGCAGTACTTC.

This clone was counted only a few times. The chain combines TRBV25-1 with TRBJ2-7; D uncertain. Trimming cost V 9 bases and J 2 bases, with 17 bases left between them. This CDR3 spans 14 amino acids. Germline loops: CDR1 MGHDK, CDR2 SYGVNS. The CDR3 region is CASRAPRRPYEQYF. The CDR3 coding sequence is TGTGCCAGTAGAGCCCCACGGCGCCCCTACGAGCAGTACTTC.

In its sample, this clone was seen a few times. The J gene is TRBJ2-7, the V gene TRBV7-9; possibly TRBD2 for D (6 bases). The CDR3 is made up of 15 amino acids. Trimming removed 2 bases at V and 5 bases at J, with 16 bases between. Germline values: CDR1 SEHNR, CDR2 FQNEAQ (reference sequence). The CDR3 spells CASSLFGGALDEQYF. In DNA form, the CDR3 reads TGTGCCAGCAGCTTATTCGGAGGGGCGCTCGACGAGCAGTACTTC.

V is TRBV5-1 and J is TRBJ2-7; D tentatively fits TRBD1 or TRBD2 (7 bases each). Germline CDR1 is SGHRS and CDR2 is YFSETQ. V was cut by 4 bases and J by 6 bases, with 20 bases left in between. CDR3 length: 15 amino acids. This CDR3 is CASSLSQGGCCEQYF. The CDR3 DNA reads TGCGCCAGCAGCCTTAGCCAGGGGGGGTGCTGCGAGCAGTACTTC.

The rearrangement joins TRBV19 to TRBJ1-2; D gene uncertain. Germline V lookup: CDR1 LNHDA, CDR2 SQIVND (reference sequence). The CDR3 is 13 amino acids. Trimming took off 3 bases at V and 4 bases at J, with 9 bases between the two ends. The CDR3 loop reads CASSIPQTYGYTF. The CDR3, as DNA: TGTGCCAGTAGTATCCCACAAACCTATGGCTACACCTTC.

This clone was detected a few times. The chain links TRBV14 to TRBJ2-1; TRBD1 agrees at 7 bases. Trimming took 0 bases from V and 7 from J; bases not matched to a gene: 12. This CDR3 is 17 amino acids long. Germline values: CDR1 SGHDN, CDR2 FVKESK. CDR3 nucleotides: TGTGCCAGCAGCCAAGATGGTGGAAAACGCAGGGGGAATGAGCAGTTCTTC. Translating gives CASSQDGGKRRGNEQFF.

The chain employs TRBV5-6 and TRBJ1-5; a possible D gene is TRBD1 (5 bases). Germline CDR1 SGHDT, CDR2 YYEEEE. V was clipped by 5 bases and J by 0 bases, with 6 bases between them. The CDR3 extends over 13 amino acids. This CDR3 is CASRGLSNQPQHF. DNA of the CDR3: TGTGCCAGCAGGGGGCTTAGCAATCAGCCCCAGCATTTT.

V and J are TRBV24-1 and TRBJ1-1, with unresolved D. The CDR3 contains 14 residues. Germline assignment: CDR1 KGHDR and CDR2 SFDVKD. V dropped 0 bases and J dropped 3 bases, with 7 bases sitting between them. The CDR3 spells CATSDLIGYTEAFF. The CDR3 DNA follows: TGTGCCACCAGTGATTTGATTGGGTACACTGAAGCTTTCTTT.

The chain employs TRBV9 and TRBJ1-1; D may be TRBD1 (5 bases). The CDR3 runs 16 residues. CDR1 and CDR2 from the germline V gene are SGDLS and YYNGEE. Trimming removed 0 bases at V and 2 bases at J, with 14 bases between. CDR3 DNA sequence: TGTGCCAGCAGCGTAGACCCCCCGGGGCCAAACACTGAAGCTTTCTTT. Translating gives CASSVDPPGPNTEAFF. The entire variable domain, with the rest obtained from reference TRBV9 and TRBJ1-1, is as follows: DSGVTQTPKHLITATGQRVTLRCSPRSGDLSVYWYQQSLDQGLQFLIQYYNGEERAKGNILERFSAQQFPDLHSELNLSSLELGDSALYFCASSVDPPGPNTEAFFGQGTRLTVV.

The chain employs TRBV7-9 and TRBJ1-1; unclear D gene. The ends were cut back, 6 bases at V and 6 bases at J, with 14 bases in the middle. Germline CDR1 SEHNR, CDR2 FQNEAQ (reference sequence). The CDR3 has 13 amino acids. The CDR3 is CASSPTEDPEAFF. CDR3 nucleotide sequence: TGTGCCAGCAGTCCTACGGAGGACCCTGAAGCTTTCTTT.

The gene calls are TRBV6-5 and TRBJ1-6; D not resolved. This CDR3 has 13 amino acids. With 5 bases removed from V and 7 bases from J, the gap between germline ends came to 9 bases. Germline V gene data show CDR1 as MNHEY and CDR2 as SVGAGI. The CDR3, as DNA: TGTGCCAGCAGTCGGTTGGAAAATTCACCCCTCCACTTT. This gives the protein CASSRLENSPLHF.

The V gene is TRBV30, the J gene TRBJ2-5; the D gene is possibly TRBD2 (7 bases). V lost 3 bases to trimming and J lost 10 bases, with 21 bases between them. This CDR3 is built from 14 residues. Germline V gene lookup returns CDR1 GTSNPN and CDR2 SVGIG (reference sequence). CDR3 residues: CAWRRGRALGGQYF. CDR3 nucleotide sequence: TGTGCCTGGAGGAGGGGGAGGGCCCTAGGCGGCCAGTACTTC.

The chain has TRBV5-4 and TRBJ1-6, with D unclear. This CDR3 spans 17 amino acids. Trimming left V 6 bases short and J 0 bases short, with 16 bases between. Germline V gene lookup returns CDR1 SGHNT and CDR2 YYREEE (reference sequence). CDR3 sequence (DNA): TGTGCCAGCACTTCCGGAGGAGGGAGCTCCTATAATTCACCCCTCCACTTT. It translates to CASTSGGGSSYNSPLHF. Full variable domain (outside the CDR3, taken from reference TRBV5-4 and TRBJ1-6): ETGVTQSPTHLIKTRGQQVTLRCSSQSGHNTVSWYQQALGQGPQFIFQYYREEENGRGNFPPRFSGLQFPNYSSELNVNALELDDSALYLCASTSGGGSSYNSPLHFGNGTRLTVT.

The CDR3 loop reads CASSLGTGGYNEQFF. DNA of the CDR3: TGTGCCAGCTCACTTGGGACAGGGGGATACAATGAGCAGTTCTTC. This chain joins TRBV18 and TRBJ2-1, with TRBD1 matching over 11 bases. The ends lost 4 bases at V and 4 bases at J; junction bases unmatched: 3. CDR3 length: 15 amino acids. The germline V gene encodes CDR1 KGHSH and CDR2 LQKENI. Full variable domain (outside the CDR3, taken from reference TRBV18 and TRBJ2-1): NAGVMQNPRHLVRRRGQEARLRCSPMKGHSHVYWYRQLPEEGLKFMVYLQKENIIDESGMPKERFSAEFPKEGPSILRIQQVVRGDSAAYFCASSLGTGGYNEQFFGPGTRLTVL.

The chain recombines TRBV25-1 with TRBJ1-1; maybe TRBD1 (5 bases). This CDR3 contains 13 residues. V was trimmed by 3 bases and J by 4 bases, leaving 9 bases between them. Per germline, CDR1 MGHDK and CDR2 SYGVNS. As DNA, the CDR3 is TGTGCCAGCAGTGACAGGGTGACCACTGAAGCTTTCTTT. Amino acids: CASSDRVTTEAFF.

The chain has TRBV5-1 and TRBJ1-5, with D unresolved. Germline values: CDR1 SGHRS, CDR2 YFSETQ. V was shortened by 1 base and J by 0 bases, with 8 bases between the two germline ends. The length of the CDR3 is 15 residues. The CDR3 bases are TGCGCCAGCAGCTTGTTGGACCCTAGCAATCAGCCCCAGCATTTT. It is translated as CASSLLDPSNQPQHF. Full variable domain (missing parts from reference TRBV5-1 and TRBJ1-5): KAGVTQTPRYLIKTRGQQVTLSCSPISGHRSVSWYQQTPGQGLQFLFEYFSETQRNKGNFPGRFSGRQFSNSRSEMNVSTLELGDSALYLCASSLLDPSNQPQHFGDGTRLSIL.

The V gene is TRBV5-1, the J gene TRBJ1-6; D is unresolved. This CDR3 spans 14 amino acids. V was trimmed by 0 bases and J by 10 bases, leaving 11 bases between them. Germline values: CDR1 SGHRS, CDR2 YFSETQ. CDR3 DNA: TGCGCCAGCAGCTTGGGGGGTAGCGGCTCACCCCTCCACTTT. This gives the protein CASSLGGSGSPLHF.

This chain links TRBV24-1 with TRBJ2-1; unclear D gene. The CDR3 consists of 15 residues. Germline assignment: CDR1 KGHDR and CDR2 SFDVKD. Trimming took 4 bases from V and 7 from J, leaving 16 bases between them. CDR3: CATSDPRETKNEQFF. In DNA form, the CDR3 reads TGTGCCACCAGTGACCCCAGAGAAACGAAAAATGAGCAGTTCTTC.

The gene calls are TRBV24-1 and TRBJ2-1; 7 nucleotides agree with TRBD2. The CDR3 runs 14 residues. Germline V gives CDR1 KGHDR, CDR2 SFDVKD. With 3 bases clipped from V and 12 bases from J, the junction kept 10 bases outside the gene matches. The CDR3 here is CATSDPLAGARQFF. The CDR3 DNA sequence: TGTGCCACCAGTGATCCTCTGGCGGGAGCCCGGCAGTTCTTC.

The chain has TRBV24-1 and TRBJ2-5, with TRBD1 identical over 8 bases. Germline V gives CDR1 KGHDR, CDR2 SFDVKD. V dropped 0 bases and J dropped 3; count of bases not matched to a gene: 2. The CDR3 totals 15 residues. CDR3 residues: CATSDLGQGEETQYF. CDR3 bases: TGTGCCACCAGTGATTTGGGACAGGGCGAAGAGACCCAGTACTTC.

This clone has only a few counts. The chain joins TRBV10-2 to TRBJ2-7; weak D call: TRBD1 (6 bases). Trimming shortened V by 7 bases and J by 3 bases, and 13 bases separated the two germline ends. CDR3 length: 13 residues. Germline V gene lookup returns CDR1 WSHSY and CDR2 SAAADI. The CDR3 DNA is TGCGCCAGCACCGATGGCAGGGGCTACGAGCAGTACTTC. Translating it yields CASTDGRGYEQYF.

V usage is TRBV11-2 and J usage is TRBJ2-3, with TRBD2 matching 7 bases. This CDR3 is built from 15 residues. Germline loops: CDR1 SGHAT, CDR2 FQNNGV. V was pared by 2 bases and J by 0 bases, with 2 bases of the junction left unmatched. The CDR3 nucleotides read TGTGCCAGCAGCTTAATTAGCGGGAGCACAGATACGCAGTATTTT. It yields the protein CASSLISGSTDTQYF.

The V and J genes are TRBV29-1 and TRBJ1-5; no clear D. V gave up 3 bases and J gave up 6 bases, with 9 bases separating them. This CDR3 is built from 12 residues. Germline V gene lookup returns CDR1 SQVTM and CDR2 ANQGSEA. DNA for the CDR3: TGCAGCGTTGAGGAAATAGGTCAGCCCCAGCATTTT. Protein product: CSVEEIGQPQHF.

This chain links TRBV29-1 with TRBJ1-1; no definite D call. V was clipped by 7 bases and J by 0 bases, with 12 bases between them. Germline-derived CDR1 and CDR2 are SQVTM and ANQGSEA. This CDR3 region has 13 residues. The CDR3 protein is CSGETGMNTEAFF. The CDR3 nucleotides read TGCAGCGGGGAGACGGGTATGAACACTGAAGCTTTCTTT.

The rearrangement joins TRBV3-1 (or the pseudogene TRBV3-2) to TRBJ1-1; no firm D call. Germline CDR1 is LGHDT and CDR2 is YNNKEL (reference sequence). V was cut by 3 bases and J by 1 base, with 9 bases left in between. CDR3 length: 14 residues. CDR3 nucleotide sequence: TGTGCCAGCAGCCACCGTCACGGGAACACTGAAGCTTTCTTT. It encodes CASSHRHGNTEAFF.